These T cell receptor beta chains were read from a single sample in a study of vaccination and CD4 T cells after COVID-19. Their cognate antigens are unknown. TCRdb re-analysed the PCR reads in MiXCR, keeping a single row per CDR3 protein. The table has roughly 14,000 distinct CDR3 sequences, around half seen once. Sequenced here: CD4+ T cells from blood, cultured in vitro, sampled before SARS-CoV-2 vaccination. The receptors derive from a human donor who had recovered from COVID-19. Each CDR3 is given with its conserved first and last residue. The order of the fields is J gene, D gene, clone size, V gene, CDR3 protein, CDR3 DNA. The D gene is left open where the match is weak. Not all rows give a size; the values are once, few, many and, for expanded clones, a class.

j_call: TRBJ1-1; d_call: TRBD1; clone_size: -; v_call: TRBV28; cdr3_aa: CASSLLTGGGNTEAFF; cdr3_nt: TGTGCCAGCAGTTTACTGACAGGGGGCGGAAACACTGAAGCTTTCTTT
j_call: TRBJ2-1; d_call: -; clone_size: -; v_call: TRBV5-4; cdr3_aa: CASSLGANEQFF; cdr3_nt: TGTGCCAGCAGCTTGGGGGCGAATGAGCAGTTCTTC
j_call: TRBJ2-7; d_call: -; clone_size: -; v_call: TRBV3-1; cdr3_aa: CASSQDRNGESYEQYF; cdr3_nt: TGTGCCAGCAGCCAAGATCGGAACGGGGAATCCTACGAGCAGTACTTC
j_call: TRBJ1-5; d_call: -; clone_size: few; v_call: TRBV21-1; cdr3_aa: CASSKGGVPPDRNCNQPQHF; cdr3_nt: TGTGCCAGCAGCAAAGGCGGTGTGCCACCGGATCGGAATTGCAATCAGCCCCAGCATTTT
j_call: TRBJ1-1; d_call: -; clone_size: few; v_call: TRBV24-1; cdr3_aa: CATSDSRGGGLVAFF; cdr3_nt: TGTGCCACCAGTGATTCTAGGGGGGGGGGCCTTGTAGCTTTCTTT
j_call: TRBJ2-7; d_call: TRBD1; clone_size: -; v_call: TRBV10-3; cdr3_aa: CAIGDRVYEQYF; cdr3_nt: TGTGCCATCGGGGACAGGGTCTACGAGCAGTACTTC
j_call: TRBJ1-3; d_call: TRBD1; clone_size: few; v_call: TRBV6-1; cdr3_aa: CASSEAGIGTGGNTIYF; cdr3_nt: TGTGCCAGCAGTGAAGCAGGGATCGGGACAGGGGGAAACACCATATATTTT
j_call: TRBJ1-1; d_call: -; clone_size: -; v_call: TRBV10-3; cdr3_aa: CAIRESPWRGNTEAFF; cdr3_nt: TGTGCCATCAGGGAAAGCCCCTGGAGGGGGAACACTGAAGCTTTCTTT
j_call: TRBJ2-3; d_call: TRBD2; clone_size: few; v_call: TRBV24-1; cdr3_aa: CATSDPSGRIADTQYF; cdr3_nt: TGTGCCACCAGTGACCCTAGCGGGAGGATTGCAGATACGCAGTATTTT
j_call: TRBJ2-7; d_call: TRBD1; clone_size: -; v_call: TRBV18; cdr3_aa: CASSPDRGVYEQYF; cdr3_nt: TGTGCCAGCTCACCCGACAGGGGGGTCTACGAGCAGTACTTC
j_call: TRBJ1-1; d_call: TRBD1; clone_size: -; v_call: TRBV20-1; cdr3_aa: CSARRTGTVRGTEAFF; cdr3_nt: TGCAGTGCTAGACGAACCGGGACAGTCAGGGGGACTGAAGCTTTCTTT
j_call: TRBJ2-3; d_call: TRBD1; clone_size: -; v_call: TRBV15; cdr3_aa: CATSVQGGPTDTQYF; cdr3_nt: TGTGCCACCAGCGTACAGGGGGGTCCCACAGATACGCAGTATTTT
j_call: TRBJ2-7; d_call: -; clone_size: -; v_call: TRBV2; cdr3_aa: CASSARPSGSYEQYF; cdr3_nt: TGTGCCAGCAGTGCGCGACCGAGCGGTTCCTACGAGCAGTACTTC
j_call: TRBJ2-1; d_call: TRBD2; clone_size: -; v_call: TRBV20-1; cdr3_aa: CSAREAAGVNEQFF; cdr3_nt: TGCAGTGCTAGAGAGGCAGCGGGAGTCAATGAGCAGTTCTTC
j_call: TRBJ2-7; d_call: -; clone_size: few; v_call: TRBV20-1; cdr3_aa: CSASLLGSSYEQYF; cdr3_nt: TGCAGTGCTAGTCTCTTAGGAAGCTCCTACGAGCAGTACTTC
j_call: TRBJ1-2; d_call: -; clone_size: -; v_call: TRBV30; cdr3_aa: CAWSTNPGYGYTF; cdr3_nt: TGTGCCTGGAGTACGAACCCAGGCTATGGCTACACCTTC
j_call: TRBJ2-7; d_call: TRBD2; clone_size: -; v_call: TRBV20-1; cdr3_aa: CSARNPVQTSGRYEQYF; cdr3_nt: TGCAGTGCTAGAAATCCGGTCCAGACTAGCGGACGCTACGAGCAGTACTTC
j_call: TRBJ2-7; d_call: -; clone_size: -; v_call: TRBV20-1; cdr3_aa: CSARALGRDYEQYF; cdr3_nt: TGCAGTGCTAGAGCCCTCGGGAGAGACTACGAGCAGTACTTC
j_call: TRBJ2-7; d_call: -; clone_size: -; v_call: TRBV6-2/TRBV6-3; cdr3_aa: CASTRGAIEQYF; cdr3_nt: TGTGCCAGCACCCGGGGGGCCATCGAGCAGTACTTC
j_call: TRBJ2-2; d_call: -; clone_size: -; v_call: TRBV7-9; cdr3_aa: CASRVQGGNTGELFF; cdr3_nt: TGTGCCAGCAGAGTCCAGGGGGGGAACACCGGGGAGCTGTTTTTT
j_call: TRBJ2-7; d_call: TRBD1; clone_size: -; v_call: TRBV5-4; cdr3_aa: CASSNQKGQGYEQYF; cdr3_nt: TGTGCCAGCAGCAACCAGAAAGGACAGGGCTACGAGCAGTACTTC
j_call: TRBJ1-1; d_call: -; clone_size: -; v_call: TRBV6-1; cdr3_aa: CASSRETRAFF; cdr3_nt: TGTGCCAGCAGTCGAGAGACTCGTGCTTTCTTT
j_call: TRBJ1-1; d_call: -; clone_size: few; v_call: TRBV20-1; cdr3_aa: CSAPRQAEAFF; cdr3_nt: TGCAGTGCCCCGAGACAGGCTGAAGCTTTCTTT
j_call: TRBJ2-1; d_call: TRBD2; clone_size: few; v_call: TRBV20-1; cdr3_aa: CSARASGYNEQFF; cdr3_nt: TGCAGTGCTAGAGCTAGCGGGTACAATGAGCAGTTCTTC
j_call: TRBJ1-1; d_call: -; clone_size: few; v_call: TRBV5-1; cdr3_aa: CASSFTLGTEAFF; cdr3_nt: TGCGCCAGCAGCTTCACTCTGGGCACTGAAGCTTTCTTT
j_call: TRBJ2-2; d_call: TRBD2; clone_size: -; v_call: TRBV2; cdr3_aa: CASTRTSVSNTGELFF; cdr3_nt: TGTGCCAGCACTCGGACTAGCGTATCGAACACCGGGGAGCTGTTTTTT
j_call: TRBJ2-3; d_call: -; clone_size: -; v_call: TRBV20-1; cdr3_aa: CSASYGAGSTDTQYF; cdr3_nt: TGCAGTGCTAGCTACGGCGCGGGTAGCACAGATACGCAGTATTTT
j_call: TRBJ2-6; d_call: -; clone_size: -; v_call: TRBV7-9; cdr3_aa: CASSLALRAIDSGANVLTF; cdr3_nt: TGTGCCAGCAGCTTGGCGCTCAGGGCCATTGACTCTGGGGCCAACGTCCTGACTTTC
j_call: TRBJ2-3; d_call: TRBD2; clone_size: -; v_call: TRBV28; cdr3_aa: CASPPQTSSPTDTQYF; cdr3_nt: TGTGCCAGCCCCCCTCAGACTAGCTCCCCCACAGATACGCAGTATTTT
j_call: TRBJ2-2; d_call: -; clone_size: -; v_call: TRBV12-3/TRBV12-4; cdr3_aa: CASSLARGDTGELFF; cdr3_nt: TGTGCCAGCAGTTTAGCACGAGGGGACACCGGGGAGCTGTTTTTT
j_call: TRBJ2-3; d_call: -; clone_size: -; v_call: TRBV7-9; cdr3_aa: CASSPGGSPYTDTQYF; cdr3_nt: TGTGCCAGCAGCCCCGGGGGCTCCCCTTACACAGATACGCAGTATTTT
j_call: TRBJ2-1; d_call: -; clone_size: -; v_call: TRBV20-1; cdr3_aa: CSAFSHVPGKTYNEQFF; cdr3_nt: TGCAGTGCTTTCTCTCACGTCCCGGGTAAGACTTACAATGAGCAGTTCTTC
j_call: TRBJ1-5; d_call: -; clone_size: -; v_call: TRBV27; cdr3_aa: CASSLSRGDSVLPQHF; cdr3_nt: TGTGCCAGCAGTTTATCTCGGGGCGATTCGGTGCTGCCCCAGCATTTT
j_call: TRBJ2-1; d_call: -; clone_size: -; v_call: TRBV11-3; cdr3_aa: CASSLGAGYNEQFF; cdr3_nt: TGTGCCAGCAGCTTAGGGGCTGGTTACAATGAGCAGTTCTTC
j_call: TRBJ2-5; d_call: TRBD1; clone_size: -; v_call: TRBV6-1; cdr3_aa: CASSEEGQGVTGETQYF; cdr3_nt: TGTGCCAGCAGTGAAGAGGGACAGGGGGTTACGGGGGAGACCCAGTACTTC
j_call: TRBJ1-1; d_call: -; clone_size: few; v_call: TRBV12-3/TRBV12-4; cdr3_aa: CASNILVRGRENTEAFF; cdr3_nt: TGTGCCAGCAATATACTGGTCCGTGGGCGCGAGAACACTGAAGCTTTCTTT
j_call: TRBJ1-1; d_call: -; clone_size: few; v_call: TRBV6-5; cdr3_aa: CASSYALRMNTEAFF; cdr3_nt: TGTGCCAGCAGTTACGCCCTTCGAATGAACACTGAAGCTTTCTTT
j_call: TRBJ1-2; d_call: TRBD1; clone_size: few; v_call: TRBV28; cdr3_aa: CASLGTGGFDGYTF; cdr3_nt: TGTGCCAGCCTTGGGACAGGGGGCTTCGATGGCTACACCTTC
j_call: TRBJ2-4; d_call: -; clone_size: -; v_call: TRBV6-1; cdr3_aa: CASTSDGKNIQYF; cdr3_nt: TGTGCCAGCACTAGCGACGGGAAAAACATTCAGTACTTC
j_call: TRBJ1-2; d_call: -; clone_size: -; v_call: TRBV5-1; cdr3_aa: CASSLDGLGGGYTF; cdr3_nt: TGCGCCAGCAGCTTAGACGGCCTGGGGGGTGGCTACACCTTC
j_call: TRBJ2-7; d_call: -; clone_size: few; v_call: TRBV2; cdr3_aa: CASQRTLYEQYF; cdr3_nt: TGTGCCAGTCAACGGACACTATACGAGCAGTACTTC
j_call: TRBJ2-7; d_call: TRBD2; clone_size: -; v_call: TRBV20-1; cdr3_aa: CSARGLAGLYEQYF; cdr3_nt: TGCAGTGCTAGAGGACTAGCGGGACTATACGAGCAGTACTTC
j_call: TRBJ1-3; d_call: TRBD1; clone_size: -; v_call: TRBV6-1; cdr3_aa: CASSVDRGTGNTIYF; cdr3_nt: TGTGCCAGCAGTGTGGACAGGGGGACTGGAAACACCATATATTTT
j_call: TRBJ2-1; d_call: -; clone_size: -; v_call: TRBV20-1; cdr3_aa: CSARALGQLDNEQFF; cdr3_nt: TGCAGTGCTAGAGCCCTCGGACAGCTGGACAATGAGCAGTTCTTC
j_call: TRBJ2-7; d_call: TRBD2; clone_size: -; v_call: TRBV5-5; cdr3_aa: CASSTEPVSGLAYEQYF; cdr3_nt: TGTGCCAGCAGCACAGAGCCCGTTTCGGGACTAGCCTACGAGCAGTACTTC
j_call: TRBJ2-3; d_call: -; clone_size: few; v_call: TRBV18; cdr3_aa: CASSPDMVQTDTQYF; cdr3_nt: TGTGCCAGCTCACCAGACATGGTTCAAACAGATACGCAGTATTTT
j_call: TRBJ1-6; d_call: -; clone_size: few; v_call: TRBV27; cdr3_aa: CASSLLRGPGSYNSPLHF; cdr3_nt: TGTGCCAGCAGTTTATTGCGGGGACCCGGCTCCTATAATTCACCCCTCCACTTT
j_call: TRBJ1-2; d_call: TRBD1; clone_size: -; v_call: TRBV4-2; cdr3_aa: CASSQEPTGVYGYTF; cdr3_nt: TGTGCCAGCAGCCAAGAACCGACAGGGGTATATGGCTACACCTTC
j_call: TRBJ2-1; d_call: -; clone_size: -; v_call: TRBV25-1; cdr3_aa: CASRSRDPANEQFF; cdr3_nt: TGTGCCAGCAGAAGCCGGGACCCTGCGAATGAGCAGTTCTTC
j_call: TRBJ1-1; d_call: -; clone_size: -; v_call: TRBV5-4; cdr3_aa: CARTRKENTEAFF; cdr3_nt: TGTGCCAGAACCCGAAAAGAGAACACTGAAGCTTTCTTT
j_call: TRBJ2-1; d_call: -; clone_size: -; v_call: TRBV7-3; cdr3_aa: CASGSSSGEQFF; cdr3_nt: TGTGCCAGCGGAAGCTCCAGTGGTGAGCAGTTCTTC
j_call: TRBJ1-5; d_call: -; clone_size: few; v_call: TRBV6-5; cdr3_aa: CASSYTPEGGKPQHF; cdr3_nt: TGTGCCAGCAGTTACACTCCGGAGGGGGGGAAGCCCCAGCATTTT
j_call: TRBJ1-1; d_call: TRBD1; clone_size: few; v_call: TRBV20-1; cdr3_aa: CSARGSKGAITEAFF; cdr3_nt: TGCAGTGCTCGGGGGAGCAAGGGGGCCATCACTGAAGCTTTCTTT
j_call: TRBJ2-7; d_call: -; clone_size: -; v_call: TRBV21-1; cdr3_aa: CASSKVRTRKYF; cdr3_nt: TGTGCCAGCAGCAAAGTACGAACCCGCAAGTACTTC